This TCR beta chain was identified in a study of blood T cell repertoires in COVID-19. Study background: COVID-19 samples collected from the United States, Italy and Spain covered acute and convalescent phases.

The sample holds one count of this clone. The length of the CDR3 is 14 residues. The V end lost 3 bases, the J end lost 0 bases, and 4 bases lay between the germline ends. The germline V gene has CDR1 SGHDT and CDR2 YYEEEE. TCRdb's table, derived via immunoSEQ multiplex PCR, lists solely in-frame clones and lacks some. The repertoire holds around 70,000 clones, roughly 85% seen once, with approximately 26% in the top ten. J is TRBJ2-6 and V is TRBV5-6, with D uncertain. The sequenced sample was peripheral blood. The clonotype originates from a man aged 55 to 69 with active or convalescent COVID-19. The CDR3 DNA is TGTGCCAGCAGCTATTACTCTGGGGCCAACGTCCTGACTTTC. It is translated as CASSYYSGANVLTF.